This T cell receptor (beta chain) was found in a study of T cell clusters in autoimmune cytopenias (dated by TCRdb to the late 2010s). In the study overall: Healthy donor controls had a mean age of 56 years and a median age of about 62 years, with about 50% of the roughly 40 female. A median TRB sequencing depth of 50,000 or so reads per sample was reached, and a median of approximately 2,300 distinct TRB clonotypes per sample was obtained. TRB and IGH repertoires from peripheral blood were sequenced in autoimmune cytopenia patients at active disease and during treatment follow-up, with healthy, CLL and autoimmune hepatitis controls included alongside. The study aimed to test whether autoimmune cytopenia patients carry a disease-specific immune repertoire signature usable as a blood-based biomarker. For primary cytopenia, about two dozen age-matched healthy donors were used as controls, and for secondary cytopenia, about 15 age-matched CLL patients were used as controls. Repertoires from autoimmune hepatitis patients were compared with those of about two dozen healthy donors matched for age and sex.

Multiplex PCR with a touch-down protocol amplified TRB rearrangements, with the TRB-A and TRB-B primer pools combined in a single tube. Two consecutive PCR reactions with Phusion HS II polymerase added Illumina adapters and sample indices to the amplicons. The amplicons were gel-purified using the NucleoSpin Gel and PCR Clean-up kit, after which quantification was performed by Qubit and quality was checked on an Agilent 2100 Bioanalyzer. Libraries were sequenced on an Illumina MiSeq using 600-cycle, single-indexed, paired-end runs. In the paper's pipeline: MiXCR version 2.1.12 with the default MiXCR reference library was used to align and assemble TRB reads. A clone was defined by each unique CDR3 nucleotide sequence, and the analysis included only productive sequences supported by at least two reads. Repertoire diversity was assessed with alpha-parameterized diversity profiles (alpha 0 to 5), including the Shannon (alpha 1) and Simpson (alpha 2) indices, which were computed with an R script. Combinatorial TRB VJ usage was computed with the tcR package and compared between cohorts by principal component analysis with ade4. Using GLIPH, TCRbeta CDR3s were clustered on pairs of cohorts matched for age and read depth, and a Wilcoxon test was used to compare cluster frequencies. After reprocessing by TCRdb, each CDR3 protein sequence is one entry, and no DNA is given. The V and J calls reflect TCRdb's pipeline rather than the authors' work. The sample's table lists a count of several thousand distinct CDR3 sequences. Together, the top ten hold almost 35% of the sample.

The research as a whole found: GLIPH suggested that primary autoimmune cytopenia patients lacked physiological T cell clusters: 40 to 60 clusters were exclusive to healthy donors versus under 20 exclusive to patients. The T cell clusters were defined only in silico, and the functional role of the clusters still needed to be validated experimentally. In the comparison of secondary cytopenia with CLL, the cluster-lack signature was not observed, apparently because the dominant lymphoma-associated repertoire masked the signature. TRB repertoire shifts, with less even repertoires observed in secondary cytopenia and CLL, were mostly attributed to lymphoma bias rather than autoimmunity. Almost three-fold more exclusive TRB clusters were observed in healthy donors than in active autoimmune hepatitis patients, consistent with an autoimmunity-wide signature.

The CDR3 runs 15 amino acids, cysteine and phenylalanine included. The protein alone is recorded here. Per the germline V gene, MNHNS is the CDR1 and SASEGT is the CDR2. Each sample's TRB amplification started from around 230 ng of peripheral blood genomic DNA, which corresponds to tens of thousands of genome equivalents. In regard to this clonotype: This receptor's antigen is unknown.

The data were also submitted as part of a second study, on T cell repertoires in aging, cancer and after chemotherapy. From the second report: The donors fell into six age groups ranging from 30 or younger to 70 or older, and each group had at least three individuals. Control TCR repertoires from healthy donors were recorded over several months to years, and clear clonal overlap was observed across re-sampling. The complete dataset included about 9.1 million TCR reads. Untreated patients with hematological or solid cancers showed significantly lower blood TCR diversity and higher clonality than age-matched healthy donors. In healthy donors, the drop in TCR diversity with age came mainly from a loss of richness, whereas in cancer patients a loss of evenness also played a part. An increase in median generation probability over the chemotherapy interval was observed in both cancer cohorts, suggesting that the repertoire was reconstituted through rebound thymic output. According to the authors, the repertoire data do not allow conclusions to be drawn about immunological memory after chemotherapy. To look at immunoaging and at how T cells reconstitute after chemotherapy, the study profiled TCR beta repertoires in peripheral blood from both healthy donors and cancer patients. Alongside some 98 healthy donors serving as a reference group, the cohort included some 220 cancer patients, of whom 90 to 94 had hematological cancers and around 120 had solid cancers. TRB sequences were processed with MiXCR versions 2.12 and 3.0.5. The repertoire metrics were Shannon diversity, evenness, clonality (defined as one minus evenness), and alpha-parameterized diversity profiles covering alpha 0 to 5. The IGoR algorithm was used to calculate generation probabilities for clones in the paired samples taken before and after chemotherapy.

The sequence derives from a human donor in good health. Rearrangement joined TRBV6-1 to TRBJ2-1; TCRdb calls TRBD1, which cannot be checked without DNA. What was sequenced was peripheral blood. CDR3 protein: CASSIDGTVPNEQFF.